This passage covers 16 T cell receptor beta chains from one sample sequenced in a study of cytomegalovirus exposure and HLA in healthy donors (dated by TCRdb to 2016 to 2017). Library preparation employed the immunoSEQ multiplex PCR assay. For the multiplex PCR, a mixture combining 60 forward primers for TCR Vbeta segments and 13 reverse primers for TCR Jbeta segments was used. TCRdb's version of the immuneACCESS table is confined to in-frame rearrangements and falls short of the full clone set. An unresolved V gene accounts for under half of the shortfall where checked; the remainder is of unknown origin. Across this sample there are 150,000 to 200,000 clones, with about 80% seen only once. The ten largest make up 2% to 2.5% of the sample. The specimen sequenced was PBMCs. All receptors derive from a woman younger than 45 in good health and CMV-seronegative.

CDR3 loop: CASSVGNLRGYTF. The CDR3 nucleotides read TGTGCCAGCAGCGTAGGCAACCTAAGAGGCTACACCTTC. The J gene is TRBJ1-2, the V gene TRBV9; D gene uncertain. Germline CDR1 SGDLS, CDR2 YYNGEE. The CDR3 covers 13 residues. Trimming removed 0 bases from V and 8 bases from J, with 11 bases in between.

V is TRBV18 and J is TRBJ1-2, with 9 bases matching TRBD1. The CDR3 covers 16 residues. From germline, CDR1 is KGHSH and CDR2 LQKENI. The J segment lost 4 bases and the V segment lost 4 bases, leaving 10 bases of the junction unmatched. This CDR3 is CASSRETGGSTYGYTF. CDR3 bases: TGTGCCAGCTCACGGGAGACAGGGGGAAGTACCTATGGCTACACCTTC.

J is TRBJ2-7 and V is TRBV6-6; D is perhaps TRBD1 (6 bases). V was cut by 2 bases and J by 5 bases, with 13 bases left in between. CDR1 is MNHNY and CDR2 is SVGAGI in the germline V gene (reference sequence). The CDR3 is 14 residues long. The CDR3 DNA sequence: TGTGCCAGCAGTTACCGCAGGGGCCCCCACGAGCAGTACTTC. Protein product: CASSYRRGPHEQYF.

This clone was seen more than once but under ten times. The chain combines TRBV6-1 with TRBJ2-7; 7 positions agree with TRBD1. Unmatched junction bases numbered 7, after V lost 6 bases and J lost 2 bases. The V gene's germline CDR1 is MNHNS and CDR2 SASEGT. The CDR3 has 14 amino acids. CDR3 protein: CASSPRQGAYEQYF. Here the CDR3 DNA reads TGTGCCAGCAGCCCCCGACAGGGAGCCTACGAGCAGTACTTC.

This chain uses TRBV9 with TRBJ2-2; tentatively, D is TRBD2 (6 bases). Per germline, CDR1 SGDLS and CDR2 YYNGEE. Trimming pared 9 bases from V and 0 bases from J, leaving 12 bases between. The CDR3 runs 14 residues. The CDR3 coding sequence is TGTGCCACCAGGCGGGAAACGAACACCGGGGAGCTGTTTTTT. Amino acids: CATRRETNTGELFF.

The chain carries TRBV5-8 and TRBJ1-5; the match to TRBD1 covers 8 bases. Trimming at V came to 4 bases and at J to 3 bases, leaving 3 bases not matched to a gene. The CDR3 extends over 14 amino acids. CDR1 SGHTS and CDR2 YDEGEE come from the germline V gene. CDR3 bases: TGTGCCAGCAGCCCGGACAGGGTCAATCAGCCCCAGCATTTT. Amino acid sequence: CASSPDRVNQPQHF.

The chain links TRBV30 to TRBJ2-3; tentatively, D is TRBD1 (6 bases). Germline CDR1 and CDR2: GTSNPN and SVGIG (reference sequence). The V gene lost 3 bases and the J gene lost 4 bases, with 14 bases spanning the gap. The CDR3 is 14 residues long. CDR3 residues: CAWSAQGLADTQYF. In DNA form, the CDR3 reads TGTGCCTGGAGCGCTCAGGGGCTCGCAGATACGCAGTATTTT.

As DNA, the CDR3 is TGTGCCAGCAGCCCCTGGACAGGACCCTACGAGCAGTACTTC. Its protein product is CASSPWTGPYEQYF. This chain joins TRBV14 and TRBJ2-7; 7 positions match TRBD1. Germline values: CDR1 SGHDN, CDR2 FVKESK. The CDR3 contains 14 residues. Trimming at V came to 4 bases and at J to 2 bases, leaving 5 bases not matched to a gene. Using reference TRBV14 and TRBJ2-7 for the parts outside the CDR3, the full variable domain is EAGVTQFPSHSVIEKGQTVTLRCDPISGHDNLYWYRRVMGKEIKFLLHFVKESKQDESGMPNNRFLAERTGGTYSTLKVQPAELEDSGVYFCASSPWTGPYEQYFGPGTRLTVT.

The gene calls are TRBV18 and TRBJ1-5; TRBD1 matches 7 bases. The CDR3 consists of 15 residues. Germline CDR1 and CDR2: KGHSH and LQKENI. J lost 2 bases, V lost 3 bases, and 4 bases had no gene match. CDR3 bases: TGTGCCAGCTCACCGGGACAGAGCGGCAATCAGCCCCAGCATTTT. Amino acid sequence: CASSPGQSGNQPQHF.

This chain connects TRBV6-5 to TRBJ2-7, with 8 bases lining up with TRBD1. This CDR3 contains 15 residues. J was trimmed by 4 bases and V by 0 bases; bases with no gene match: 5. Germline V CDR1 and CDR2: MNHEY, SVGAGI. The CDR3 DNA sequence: TGTGCCAGCAGTTACTCGGGGACAGGAGAATACGAGCAGTACTTC. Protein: CASSYSGTGEYEQYF.

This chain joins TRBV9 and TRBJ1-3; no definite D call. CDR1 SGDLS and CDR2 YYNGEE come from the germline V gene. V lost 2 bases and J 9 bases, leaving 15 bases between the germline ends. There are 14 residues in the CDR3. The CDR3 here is CASSVGSAPSTIYF. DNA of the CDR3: TGTGCCAGCAGCGTGGGCTCGGCGCCGAGCACCATATATTTT.

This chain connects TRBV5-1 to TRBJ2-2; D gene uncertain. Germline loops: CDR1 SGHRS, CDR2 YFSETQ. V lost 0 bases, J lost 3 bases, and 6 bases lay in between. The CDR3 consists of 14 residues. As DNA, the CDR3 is TGCGCCAGCAGCTTGGTGGCAGACACCGGGGAGCTGTTTTTT. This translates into CASSLVADTGELFF.

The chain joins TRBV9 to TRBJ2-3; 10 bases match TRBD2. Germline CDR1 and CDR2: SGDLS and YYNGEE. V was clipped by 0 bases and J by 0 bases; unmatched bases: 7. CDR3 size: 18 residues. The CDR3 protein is CASSVGGGAGGSTDTQYF. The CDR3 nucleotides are TGTGCCAGCAGCGTAGGGGGTGGAGCGGGAGGGAGCACAGATACGCAGTATTTT.

CDR3 sequence: CASSEQEVIGTGELFF. CDR3 sequence (DNA): TGTGCCAGCAGTGAGCAGGAAGTTATCGGCACCGGGGAGCTGTTTTTT. The rearrangement uses TRBV6-1 and TRBJ2-2, with D uncertain. The CDR3 has 16 residues. The germline V and J ends were trimmed by 3 bases and 4 bases, with 15 bases remaining between them. The germline CDR1 and CDR2 sequences are MNHNS and SASEGT.

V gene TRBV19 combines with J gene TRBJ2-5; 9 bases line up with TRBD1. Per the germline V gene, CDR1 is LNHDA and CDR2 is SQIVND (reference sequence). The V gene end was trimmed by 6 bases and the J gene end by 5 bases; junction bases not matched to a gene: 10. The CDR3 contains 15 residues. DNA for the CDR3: TGTGCCAGTAGGACAACTACAGGGGGCGGGGAGACCCAGTACTTC. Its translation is CASRTTTGGGETQYF. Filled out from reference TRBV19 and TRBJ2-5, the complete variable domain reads DGGITQSPKYLFRKEGQNVTLSCEQNLNHDAMYWYRQDPGQGLRLIYYSQIVNDFQKGDIAEGYSVSREKKESFPLTVTSAQKNPTAFYLCASRTTTGGGETQYFGPGTRLLVL.

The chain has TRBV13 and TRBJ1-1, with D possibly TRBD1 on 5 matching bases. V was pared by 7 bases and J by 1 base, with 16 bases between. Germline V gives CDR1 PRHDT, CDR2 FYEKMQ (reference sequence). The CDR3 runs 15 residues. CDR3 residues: CASTYITTGNTEAFF. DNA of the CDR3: TGTGCCAGCACCTATATTACAACAGGGAACACTGAAGCTTTCTTT. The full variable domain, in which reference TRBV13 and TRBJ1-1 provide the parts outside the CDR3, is AAGVIQSPRHLIKEKRETATLKCYPIPRHDTVYWYQQGPGQDPQFLISFYEKMQSDKGSIPDRFSAQQFSDYHSELNMSSLELGDSALYFCASTYITTGNTEAFFGQGTRLTVV.